This T cell receptor beta chain was observed in a study of chemoradiotherapy in HPV16-positive cancers. Profiled with immunoSEQ multiplex PCR; TCRdb holds only in-frame clones, not every one. The sample gives 7,000 or so clones, roughly 80% of which show up once; around 6.5% is in the top ten. Repeated repertoire sampling spanned the course of chemoradiotherapy. Broader study findings: HPV-responsive T-cell expansion during chemoradiotherapy was linked to improved recurrence-free survival in HPV16-positive patients. Functional assays defining HPV-specific T cells used only a couple of HPV16-positive patients. During treatment, candidate HPV-specific clones and E7-related motifs expanded in tumor.

The CDR3 sequence is 14 residues long. From germline, CDR1 is SGHRS and CDR2 YFSETQ. Trimming took 2 bases from V and 5 from J; bases not matched to a gene: 1. This clone was found a few times. Its target is unknown. The sequence derives from a human donor with HPV-associated anogenital cancer. The sample was tumor tissue, taken from a patient who underwent chemoradiotherapy. The V call is TRBV5-1, the J call TRBJ1-6; 7 positions agree with TRBD1. In DNA, the CDR3 is TGCGCCAGCAGCTTCGGACAGGATAATTCACCCCTCCACTTT. Translated, it gives CASSFGQDNSPLHF.